These 30 T cell receptor beta chains share one sample of origin, sequenced in a study of T cell responses to AZD1222 COVID-19 vaccine (TCRdb year 2021). Taken with the paper, the label for time point translates to: about 28 days (+/-7) after the second vaccine dose. The method behind the library was the immunoSEQ multiplex PCR assay. This is the immuneACCESS table as TCRdb keeps it, with only in-frame sequences that have V and J called. A part of the clones is gone; compared with another copy, unresolved V genes explain less than half, and the rest is unexplained. Present in this sample are about 270,000 clones, almost 95% of which were seen just once. The ten largest account for around 0.5% of the sample. The sequenced sample was peripheral blood, obtained 28 days after the second AZD1222 dose. These receptors came from an adult who received the AZD1222 COVID-19 vaccine.

A few counts support this clone. The chain has TRBV6-5 and TRBJ1-5; D call uncertain. Trimming removed 5 bases from V and 3 bases from J, with 14 bases in between. This CDR3 contains 15 residues. Germline CDR1 is MNHEY and CDR2 is SVGAGI. This CDR3 is CASSIGLINNQPQHF. The CDR3 region has the DNA TGTGCCAGCAGTATAGGACTGATAAACAATCAGCCCCAGCATTTT.

This chain uses TRBV5-1 with TRBJ2-1; a possible D gene is TRBD1 (6 bases). Germline CDR1 and CDR2: SGHRS and YFSETQ. The V end lost 3 bases, the J end lost 9 bases, and 16 bases lay between the germline ends. There are 14 residues in the CDR3. This CDR3 is CASSSDFRGSEQFF. CDR3 coding DNA: TGCGCCAGCAGCTCGGACTTCAGGGGAAGTGAGCAGTTCTTC.

This chain uses TRBV15 with TRBJ1-5, with D unclear. Trimming pared 1 base from V and 0 bases from J, leaving 10 bases between. CDR3 length: 16 amino acids. Germline loops: CDR1 LNHNV, CDR2 YYDKDF (reference sequence). The CDR3 DNA reads as TGTGCCACCAGCAGAGCCCTCGGGTATAGCAATCAGCCCCAGCATTTT. This encodes CATSRALGYSNQPQHF.

The chain joins TRBV7-8 to TRBJ1-2; 9 positions agree with TRBD1. The junction had 11 bases not matched to a gene; V was cut back by 5 bases and J by 7 bases. The germline CDR1 and CDR2 sequences are SGHVS and FQNEAQ. The CDR3 has 15 amino acids. The CDR3 reads CASSPGTGTRVGYTF. CDR3 coding DNA: TGTGCCAGCAGCCCTGGGACAGGGACCCGCGTTGGCTACACCTTC. The complete variable domain, with remaining parts taken from reference TRBV7-8 and TRBJ1-2, reads GAGVSQSPRYKVAKRGQDVALRCDPISGHVSLFWYQQALGQGPEFLTYFQNEAQLDKSGLPSDRFFAERPEGSVSTLKIQRTQQEDSAVYLCASSPGTGTRVGYTFGSGTRLTVV.

The chain uses TRBV18 and TRBJ2-7, with D uncertain. This CDR3 is built from 15 residues. Germline CDR1 and CDR2: KGHSH and LQKENI. V lost 2 bases and J 2 bases, leaving 13 bases between the germline ends. The CDR3: CASSPSAGGTYEQYF. CDR3 nucleotides: TGTGCCAGCTCACCATCGGCAGGTGGGACCTACGAGCAGTACTTC.

The V gene is TRBV2, the J gene TRBJ2-2, with no clear D. There are 13 residues in the CDR3. V was trimmed by 7 bases and J by 0 bases, leaving 6 bases between them. Per the germline V gene, CDR1 is SNHLY and CDR2 is FYNNEI. Here the CDR3 DNA reads TGTGCCAGCACCTCTCCGAACACCGGGGAGCTGTTTTTT. This translates into CASTSPNTGELFF.

The chain combines TRBV3-1 (or the pseudogene TRBV3-2) with TRBJ1-5; D not certain. The germline V gene has CDR1 LGHDT and CDR2 YNNKEL (reference sequence). The V end was cut by 2 bases, the J end by 0 bases, with 5 bases between. This CDR3 comprises 14 residues. This CDR3 reads CASSQTVSNQPQHF. The CDR3 coding sequence is TGTGCCAGCAGCCAAACCGTTAGCAATCAGCCCCAGCATTTT.

The chain is built from TRBV5-1 and TRBJ1-1, with D perhaps TRBD1 (5 bases). V lost 1 base and J 12 bases, leaving 16 bases between the germline ends. The germline gives CDR1 SGHRS, CDR2 YFSETQ. The CDR3 sequence is 13 residues long. In DNA, the CDR3 is TGCGCCAGCAGCTTGTTCTCAGGGCTAGATCCTTTCTTT. Residues: CASSLFSGLDPFF.

This clone was counted a few times. In DNA form, the CDR3 reads TGTGCCAGCAGTCTAAAGGGGACCTCCGGGACTAGCCCAGAGGATGAGCAGTTCTTC. Translated, it gives CASSLKGTSGTSPEDEQFF. This rearrangement joins TRBV6-6 to TRBJ2-1; the match to TRBD2 covers 9 bases. After removal of 5 bases from V and 8 bases from J, the junction contained 22 bases not matched to a gene. Per germline, CDR1 MNHNY and CDR2 SVGAGI (reference sequence). The length of the CDR3 is 19 residues.

The rearrangement uses TRBV3-1 (or the pseudogene TRBV3-2) and TRBJ2-2; D is uncertain. In germline, CDR1 is LGHDT, CDR2 YNNKEL (reference sequence). The V end lost 6 bases, the J end lost 3 bases, and 5 bases lay between the germline ends. The CDR3 has 12 residues. Here the CDR3 DNA reads TGTGCCAGCAGACGAGACACCGGGGAGCTGTTTTTT. Translation: CASRRDTGELFF.

The rearrangement uses TRBV28 and TRBJ2-1, with a tentative D call TRBD1 (6 bases). The CDR3 has 16 residues. Germline loops: CDR1 MDHEN, CDR2 SYDVKM. Trimming shortened V by 8 bases and J by 2 bases, and 19 bases separated the two germline ends. CDR3: CASGGVWGQTYNEQFF. CDR3 coding DNA: TGTGCCAGCGGTGGGGTCTGGGGGCAAACCTACAATGAGCAGTTCTTC.

The CDR3 loop reads CASSFGAGSYTEAFF. As DNA, the CDR3 is TGCGCCAGCAGCTTCGGAGCGGGGAGTTACACTGAAGCTTTCTTT. The V gene is TRBV5-1, the J gene TRBJ1-1; the D is unclear. The CDR3 consists of 15 residues. Looked up from germline, CDR1 is SGHRS and CDR2 is YFSETQ. V was clipped by 2 bases and J by 3 bases, with 14 bases between them.

The rearrangement uses TRBV12-3 or TRBV12-4 and TRBJ1-2; D gene uncertain. This CDR3 has 11 residues. With 5 bases removed from V and 7 bases from J, the gap between germline ends came to 8 bases. CDR3 sequence: CASSTWAGYTF. The CDR3, as DNA: TGTGCCAGCAGTACTTGGGCTGGCTACACCTTC.

V usage is TRBV4-2 and J usage is TRBJ1-6; perhaps TRBD1 as D (5 bases). In germline, CDR1 is LGHNA, CDR2 YNFKEQ. Trimming removed 4 bases from V and 7 bases from J, with 17 bases in between. CDR3 length: 16 residues. CDR3 sequence reads: CASSRGYRDRNSPLHF. CDR3 in DNA: TGTGCCAGCAGCCGCGGGTATCGGGACCGCAATTCACCCCTCCACTTT.

This clone was observed at least ten times. The genes are TRBV7-9 and TRBJ1-1; 8 nucleotides agree with TRBD1. The CDR3 is made up of 16 amino acids. The ends lost 6 bases at V and 1 base at J; junction bases unmatched: 10. Germline V gives CDR1 SEHNR, CDR2 FQNEAQ (reference sequence). CDR3 sequence: CASSPSFGTGNTEAFF. The CDR3 DNA reads as TGTGCCAGCAGTCCCTCATTCGGGACAGGGAACACTGAAGCTTTCTTT.

V usage is TRBV5-1 and J usage is TRBJ1-1, with 8 positions matching TRBD1. Per the germline V gene, CDR1 is SGHRS and CDR2 is YFSETQ. The junction had 5 bases not matched to a gene; V was cut back by 0 bases and J by 7 bases. This CDR3 spans 14 amino acids. The chain's CDR3 is CASSLVAGGREAFF. CDR3 in DNA: TGCGCCAGCAGCTTGGTGGCAGGGGGCCGTGAAGCTTTCTTT.

V is TRBV28 and J is TRBJ2-2, with TRBD2 matching 7 bases. The CDR3 runs 14 residues. The J segment lost 6 bases and the V segment lost 6 bases, leaving 7 bases of the junction unmatched. CDR1 and CDR2 (germline): MDHEN, SYDVKM. The CDR3 DNA reads as TGTGCCAGCAGCCTAGCGGTGGGAGCCGGGGAGCTGTTTTTT. Translating gives CASSLAVGAGELFF.

A single count supports this clone. This chain joins TRBV5-6 and TRBJ2-1; D is perhaps TRBD2 (6 bases). V lost 4 bases to trimming and J lost 6 bases, with 11 bases between them. CDR1 is SGHDT and CDR2 is YYEEEE in the germline V gene. The CDR3 loop spans 13 amino acids. CDR3 in DNA: TGTGCCAGCAGCCTTGCGGGGATCAATGAGCAGTTCTTC. Translated: CASSLAGINEQFF. The full variable domain, with the rest looked up from reference TRBV5-6 and TRBJ2-1, is DAGVTQSPTHLIKTRGQQVTLRCSPKSGHDTVSWYQQALGQGPQFIFQYYEEEERQRGNFPDRFSGHQFPNYSSELNVNALLLGDSALYLCASSLAGINEQFFGPGTRLTVL.

The chain couples TRBV15 to TRBJ2-2; D gene uncertain. CDR1 and CDR2 from the germline V gene are LNHNV and YYDKDF (reference sequence). Deletions cut 0 bases from V and 4 bases from J, with 12 bases between. The CDR3 consists of 16 residues. This chain's CDR3 is CATSRDLGSPTGELFF. CDR3 nucleotide sequence: TGTGCCACCAGCAGAGATCTCGGCAGCCCCACCGGGGAGCTGTTTTTT.

The chain carries TRBV18 and TRBJ2-7, with a possible D match to TRBD2 (7 bases). The CDR3 has 14 residues. V was shortened by 6 bases and J by 7 bases, with 19 bases between the two germline ends. Germline V gene data show CDR1 as KGHSH and CDR2 as LQKENI. This CDR3 is CASSPIGGEGEQYF. Written as DNA, the CDR3 is TGTGCCAGCTCCCCTATAGGGGGGGAGGGAGAGCAGTACTTC.

The chain couples TRBV29-1 to TRBJ2-1; 9 nucleotides agree with TRBD2. With V trimmed by 1 base and J by 8 bases, 3 bases remained unmatched. CDR1 SQVTM and CDR2 ANQGSEA come from the germline V gene. The CDR3 is made up of 13 amino acids. Here the CDR3 reads CSVEGGGAYEQFF. The CDR3 nucleotides read TGCAGCGTTGAAGGCGGGGGGGCGTATGAGCAGTTCTTC.

DNA for the CDR3: TGTGCCAGCAGCAACCCGACCCGACAGGGAGTATACGAGCAGTACTTC. The encoded protein is CASSNPTRQGVYEQYF. This chain connects TRBV5-6 to TRBJ2-7; TRBD1 matches 7 bases. Germline values: CDR1 SGHDT, CDR2 YYEEEE. The CDR3 has 16 residues. The junction had 14 bases not matched to a gene; V was cut back by 4 bases and J by 4 bases. The complete variable domain, with remaining parts taken from reference TRBV5-6 and TRBJ2-7, reads DAGVTQSPTHLIKTRGQQVTLRCSPKSGHDTVSWYQQALGQGPQFIFQYYEEEERQRGNFPDRFSGHQFPNYSSELNVNALLLGDSALYLCASSNPTRQGVYEQYFGPGTRLTVT.

This chain links TRBV2 with TRBJ1-2; no reliable D call. With 3 bases removed from V and 3 bases from J, the gap between germline ends came to 8 bases. Germline V lookup: CDR1 SNHLY, CDR2 FYNNEI. The CDR3 extends over 13 amino acids. The CDR3 region is CASSDADYYGYTF. The DNA of the CDR3 is TGTGCCAGCAGTGATGCAGACTACTATGGCTACACCTTC.

V is TRBV5-6 and J is TRBJ2-5; the D gene is possibly TRBD1 (5 bases). V lost 2 bases, J lost 4 bases, and 12 bases lay in between. The CDR3 spans 14 residues. The germline V gene has CDR1 SGHDT and CDR2 YYEEEE. CDR3 amino acids: CASSLRRVRETQYF. The CDR3 bases are TGTGCCAGCAGCTTACGCAGGGTGAGAGAGACCCAGTACTTC.

The CDR3 DNA is TGTGCCAGCAGCCTACACAGCCGACAGGGAAAGTTCAATGAGCAGTTCTTC. This translates into CASSLHSRQGKFNEQFF. This rearrangement joins TRBV7-9 to TRBJ2-1, with 7 bases matching TRBD1. V shed 5 bases, J shed 6 bases, and the junction held 16 bases outside the gene matches. Germline CDR1 and CDR2: SEHNR and FQNEAQ (reference sequence). The CDR3 length is 17 residues.

The V gene is TRBV28, the J gene TRBJ2-5; 7 positions agree with TRBD1. The germline gives CDR1 MDHEN, CDR2 SYDVKM. The CDR3 is 15 amino acids. With 2 bases clipped from V and 3 bases from J, the junction kept 6 bases outside the gene matches. CDR3 coding DNA: TGTGCCAGCAGTTTACCAACGGGACAGAAAGAGACCCAGTACTTC. This codes for CASSLPTGQKETQYF.

The chain is built from TRBV2 and TRBJ2-7; 7 nucleotides match TRBD1. CDR3 length equals 13 residues. V lost 8 bases to trimming and J lost 7 bases; unmatched junction nucleotides: 11. Germline CDR1 is SNHLY and CDR2 is FYNNEI. The CDR3 DNA sequence: TGTGCCAGCGGGAATAGACAGGGCGGGGAGCAGTACTTC. It is translated as CASGNRQGGEQYF. The full variable domain, its missing parts supplied by reference TRBV2 and TRBJ2-7, is EPEVTQTPSHQVTQMGQEVILRCVPISNHLYFYWYRQILGQKVEFLVSFYNNEISEKSEIFDDQFSVERPDGSNFTLKIRSTKLEDSAMYFCASGNRQGGEQYFGPGTRLTVT.

The V gene is TRBV3-1 (or the pseudogene TRBV3-2), the J gene TRBJ2-7; D may be TRBD2 (7 bases). CDR3 size: 17 residues. V lost 1 base and J 6 bases, leaving 22 bases between the germline ends. CDR1 and CDR2 (germline): LGHDT, YNNKEL (reference sequence). The CDR3 nucleotides are TGTGCCAGCAGCCAAGGGGGGGGGACACCACCCTTGGGCGAGCAGTACTTC. As protein: CASSQGGGTPPLGEQYF.

This clone was seen more than once but under ten times. The chain links TRBV14 to TRBJ1-2; D gene unclear. Germline V gives CDR1 SGHDN, CDR2 FVKESK. The CDR3 spans 15 residues. V lost 4 bases and J lost 5, with 17 bases in between. Here the CDR3 DNA reads TGTGCCAGCAGCCCGGGCCGCCTGCTTCGGTATGGCTACACCTTC. Its translation: CASSPGRLLRYGYTF.

The gene calls are TRBV4-1 and TRBJ1-6; D unclear. The CDR3 loop spans 16 amino acids. Germline V gene sequence: CDR1 MGHRA, CDR2 YSYEKL. V was clipped by 1 base and J by 6 bases, with 13 bases between them. CDR3 in DNA: TGCGCCAGCAGCCAAGTCGGCAGGAGGCCTAATTCACCCCTCCACTTT. This sequence encodes CASSQVGRRPNSPLHF.